This TCR beta chain was sequenced during a study of blood T cell repertoires in COVID-19 (dated by TCRdb to about 2020). A note on the overall study: Samples from collaborators originated in the United States, Italy and Spain and spanned both the acute and convalescent phases of COVID-19. The material from the prospective study consisted of cDNA or gDNA derived from T cells, B-cell-depleted T cells, or PBMCs. Deeply sampled blood TCRbeta repertoires from subjects exposed to, actively infected with, or recovered from COVID-19 were included in the dataset. The repertoires were made available in a free public database intended to serve as a resource for research on the immune response to SARS-CoV-2. Samples came from the ongoing ImmuneRACE study (first 160 participants) plus 1,254 subjects from 6 global collaborators. The sample metadata nearly always contained a de-identified subject ID, COVID-19 status, age in years and sex. Where available, HLA class I and class II types were taken from metadata supplied by the sample provider and were not determined by assay-based typing. On the study overall, not on this receptor specifically: Clinical and demographic metadata were provided uncurated, with the amount varying by source and participant.

Concerning this clone: There is no known antigen for this receptor. No much larger clone exists at a distance of one base, and base qualities are not known.

TCRbeta CDR3 regions were amplified from genomic DNA by means of the immunoSEQ Assay, a bias-controlled multiplex PCR. The original methods were these. Within the assay, amplification of reference gene primers was used to estimate how many nucleated cells each sample contained. Sequence reads were collapsed and filtered to measure the absolute abundance of every unique TCRbeta CDR3 rearrangement. For each sample, productive Simpson clonality was calculated by taking the square root of Simpson's diversity index across productive rearrangements. TCRdb retrieved this table from immuneACCESS and kept in-frame rearrangements only. Not all clones are present; in checked studies, unresolved V genes account for under half, and no reason is known for the remainder. The DNA was the basis for D and trimming; V, J and clone size are from that table. The sample includes 200,000 to 250,000 clones, with around 88% observed a single time. The ten largest clones add up to 12% of the sample.

Each collaborating institution followed its own protocols to collect whole blood in K2EDTA tubes. For TCRbeta analysis, collaborators shipped samples as frozen whole blood, isolated PBMCs, or DNA extracted from either of those sample types. V and J lose 4 bases and 4 bases, and a span of 13 bases separates them. Reading from cysteine to phenylalanine, the CDR3 counts 14 amino acids. This entry keeps only the CDR3 DNA: 42 bases, framed from base 1. Taken from the germline V gene, the CDR1 and CDR2 loops are SGDLS and YYNGEE. The source of this sequence is a man aged 80 or over with acute or convalescent COVID-19. Material for sequencing was peripheral blood. The chain was built from TRBV9 and TRBJ2-3, with TRBD2 as a weak D call on 6 bases. The encoded CDR3 is CASSPRLVPDTQYF. The nucleotide sequence is TGTGCCAGCAGCCCGAGACTAGTTCCAGATACGCAGTATTTT. Supplemented by the reference TRBV9 and TRBJ2-3 proteins around the CDR3, the complete variable domain is DSGVTQTPKHLITATGQRVTLRCSPRSGDLSVYWYQQSLDQGLQFLIQYYNGEERAKGNILERFSAQQFPDLHSELNLSSLELGDSALYFCASSPRLVPDTQYFGPGTRLTVL.